In its sample, the clone carrying this TCR beta chain was seen a few times. Its antigen remains unknown. TCRdb called the 5' RACE reads again in MiXCR, with one record for every CDR3 protein. The repertoire holds approximately 300,000 distinct CDR3 sequences, with more than 15% as singletons. These data come from a study of T-cell memory formation after mild COVID-19. With V trimmed by 5 bases and J by 0 bases, 3 bases remained unmatched. CDR1 is MGHRA and CDR2 is YSYEKL in the germline V gene. The CDR3 length is 16 residues. Study findings and constraints: Cross-reactive memory appears to have joined, as suggested by some responding clones showing up in pre-infection memory. Later expanders leaned CD4+, whereas day 15 to 85 contracting clones were balanced CD4/CD8.

The sample was PBMCs or a T cell subset sorted from them (not recorded which). The chain links TRBV4-1 to TRBJ2-5, with 13 bases lining up with TRBD2. This sequence was found in a young man who had mild COVID-19 (a few samples of this study predate the infection). Cell type and time point are not known. In nucleotides, the CDR3 is TGCGCCAGCAGCGAGGGACTAGCGGGGTACCAAGAGACCCAGTACTTC. It encodes CASSEGLAGYQETQYF.